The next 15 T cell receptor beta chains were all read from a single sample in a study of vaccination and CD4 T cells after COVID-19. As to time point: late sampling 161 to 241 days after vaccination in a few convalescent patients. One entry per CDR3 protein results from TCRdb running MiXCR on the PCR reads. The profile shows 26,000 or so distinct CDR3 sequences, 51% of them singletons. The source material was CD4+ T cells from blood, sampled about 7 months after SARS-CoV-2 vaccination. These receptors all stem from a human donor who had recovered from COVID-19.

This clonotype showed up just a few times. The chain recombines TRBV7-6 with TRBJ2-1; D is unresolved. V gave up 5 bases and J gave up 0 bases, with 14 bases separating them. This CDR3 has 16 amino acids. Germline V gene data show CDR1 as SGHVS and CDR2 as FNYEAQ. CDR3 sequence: CASSATTPSSYNEQFF. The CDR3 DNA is TGTGCCAGCAGCGCTACGACACCGAGCTCCTACAATGAGCAGTTCTTC.

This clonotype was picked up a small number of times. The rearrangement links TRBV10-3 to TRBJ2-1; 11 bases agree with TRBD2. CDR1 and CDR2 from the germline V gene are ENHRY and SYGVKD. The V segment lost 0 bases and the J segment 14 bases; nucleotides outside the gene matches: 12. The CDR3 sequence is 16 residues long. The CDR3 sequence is CAISESQLAGAYGEFF. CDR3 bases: TGTGCCATCAGTGAGTCCCAACTAGCGGGAGCTTACGGCGAGTTCTTC.

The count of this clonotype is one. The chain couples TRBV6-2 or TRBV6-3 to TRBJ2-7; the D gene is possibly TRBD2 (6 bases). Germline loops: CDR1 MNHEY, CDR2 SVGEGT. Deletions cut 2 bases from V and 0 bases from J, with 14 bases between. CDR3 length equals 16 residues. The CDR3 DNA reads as TGTGCCAGCAGTTACGGGGGTGCCGGGAGCTCCTACGAGCAGTACTTC. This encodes CASSYGGAGSSYEQYF.

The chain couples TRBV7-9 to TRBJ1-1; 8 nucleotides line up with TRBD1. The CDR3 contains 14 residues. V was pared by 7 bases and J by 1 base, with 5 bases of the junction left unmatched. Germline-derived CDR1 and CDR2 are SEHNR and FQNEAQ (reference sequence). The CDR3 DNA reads TGTGCCAGCACCCGGACAGGGACGAACACTGAAGCTTTCTTT. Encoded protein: CASTRTGTNTEAFF.

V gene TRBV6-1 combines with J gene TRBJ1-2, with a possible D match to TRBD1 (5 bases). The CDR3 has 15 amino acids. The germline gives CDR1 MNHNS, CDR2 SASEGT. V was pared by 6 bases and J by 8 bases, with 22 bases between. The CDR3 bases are TGTGCCAGCAGCACCGGGACCGGAGGGTCTTGGGGCTACACCTTC. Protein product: CASSTGTGGSWGYTF.

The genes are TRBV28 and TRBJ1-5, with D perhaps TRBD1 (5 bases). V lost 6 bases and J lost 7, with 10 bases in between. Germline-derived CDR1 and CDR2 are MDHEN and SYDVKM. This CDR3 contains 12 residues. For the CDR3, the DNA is TGTGCCAGCAGGGACATCGGACAGCCCCAGCATTTT. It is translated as CASRDIGQPQHF.

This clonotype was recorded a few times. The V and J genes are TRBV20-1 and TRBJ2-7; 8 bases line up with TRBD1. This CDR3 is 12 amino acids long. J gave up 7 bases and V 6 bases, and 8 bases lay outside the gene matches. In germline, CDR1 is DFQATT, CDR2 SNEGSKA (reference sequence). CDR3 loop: CSASGQGGEQYF. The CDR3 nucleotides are TGCAGTGCGAGTGGACAGGGTGGAGAGCAGTACTTC.

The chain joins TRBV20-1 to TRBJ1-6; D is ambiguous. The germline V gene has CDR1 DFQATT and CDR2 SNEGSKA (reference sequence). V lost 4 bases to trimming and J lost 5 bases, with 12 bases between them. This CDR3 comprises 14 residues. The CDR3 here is CSATSFFDNSPLHF. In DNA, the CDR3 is TGCAGTGCTACTAGTTTCTTTGATAATTCACCCCTCCACTTT.

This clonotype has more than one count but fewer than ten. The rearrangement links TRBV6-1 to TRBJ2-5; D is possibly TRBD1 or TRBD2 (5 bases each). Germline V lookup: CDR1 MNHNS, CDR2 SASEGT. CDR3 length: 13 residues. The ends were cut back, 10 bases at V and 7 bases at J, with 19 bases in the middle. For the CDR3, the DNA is TGTGCCACCCGTCCCCCGGGGCCTCGGACCCAGTACTTC. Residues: CATRPPGPRTQYF.

CDR3 coding DNA: TGCGCCAGCAGCTTGGGGACAGGGGATGTTTCACCCCTCCACTTT. Amino acid sequence: CASSLGTGDVSPLHF. V and J are TRBV5-1 and TRBJ1-6, with 9 bases lining up with TRBD1. The ends lost 0 bases at V and 9 bases at J; junction bases unmatched: 4. Germline V gives CDR1 SGHRS, CDR2 YFSETQ. The CDR3 is 15 amino acids.

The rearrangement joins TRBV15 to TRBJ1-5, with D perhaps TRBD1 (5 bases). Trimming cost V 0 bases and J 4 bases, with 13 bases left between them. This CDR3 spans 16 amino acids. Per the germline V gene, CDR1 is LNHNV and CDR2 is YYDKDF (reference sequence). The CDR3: CATSRDRAARNQPQHF. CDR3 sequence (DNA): TGTGCCACCAGCAGAGACAGGGCCGCGAGAAATCAGCCCCAGCATTTT.

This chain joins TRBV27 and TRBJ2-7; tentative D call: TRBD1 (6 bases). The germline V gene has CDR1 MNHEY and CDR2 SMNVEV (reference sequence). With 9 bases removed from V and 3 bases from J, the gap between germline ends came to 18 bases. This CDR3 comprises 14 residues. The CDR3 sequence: CASRPGHQLYEQYF. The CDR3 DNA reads TGTGCCAGTCGGCCGGGACACCAACTCTACGAGCAGTACTTC.

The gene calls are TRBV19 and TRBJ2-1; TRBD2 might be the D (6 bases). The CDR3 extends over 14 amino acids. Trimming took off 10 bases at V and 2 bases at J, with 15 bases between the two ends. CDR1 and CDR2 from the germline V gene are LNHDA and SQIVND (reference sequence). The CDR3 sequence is CATSLEGPYNEQFF. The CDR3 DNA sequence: TGTGCCACCTCCTTGGAGGGCCCCTACAATGAGCAGTTCTTC.

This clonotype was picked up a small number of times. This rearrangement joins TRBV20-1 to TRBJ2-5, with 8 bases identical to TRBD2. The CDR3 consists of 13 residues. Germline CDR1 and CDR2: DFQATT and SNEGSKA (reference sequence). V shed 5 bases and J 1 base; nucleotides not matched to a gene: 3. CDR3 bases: TGCAGTGCTGCCGGGACTAGCCAAGAGACCCAGTACTTC. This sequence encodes CSAAGTSQETQYF.

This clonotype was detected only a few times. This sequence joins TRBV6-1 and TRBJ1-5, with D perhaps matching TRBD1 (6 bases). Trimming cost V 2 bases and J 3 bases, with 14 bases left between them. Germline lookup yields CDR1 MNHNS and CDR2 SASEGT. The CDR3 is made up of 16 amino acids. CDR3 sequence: CASSEFGGQTNQPQHF. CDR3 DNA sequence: TGTGCCAGCAGTGAATTTGGGGGGCAAACCAATCAGCCCCAGCATTTT.